This TCR beta chain was identified during a study of shared clonotypes between healthy human individuals. Per germline, CDR1 SGHTA and CDR2 FQGNSA. V gave up 3 bases and J gave up 2 bases; unmatched junction bases: 4. CDR3 length: 17 amino acids. On this clone: Its specificity is not known.

Assay: immunoSEQ multiplex PCR; the TCRdb copy retains only in-frame clones and omits some. The repertoire includes 2.5 million or so clones, around 90% of them detected once, and around 0.14% sits in the top ten. General study points: Donor scarcity curtailed the genetic and exposure-history diversity represented herein.

The donor population consisted of healthy HIV-negative adults with no recent acute infections or vaccinations. This rearrangement joins TRBV7-2 to TRBJ2-1, with 13 positions matching TRBD2. The receptor was isolated from a man aged 18 to 30 in good health. Sequenced sample: naive CD4+ T cells sorted from blood. Stated subset: CD45RA+ positively selected. The CDR3 DNA reads TGTGCCAGCAGCTTTCCGACTAGCGGGAGGCCCTACAATGAGCAGTTCTTC. Its translation is CASSFPTSGRPYNEQFF.